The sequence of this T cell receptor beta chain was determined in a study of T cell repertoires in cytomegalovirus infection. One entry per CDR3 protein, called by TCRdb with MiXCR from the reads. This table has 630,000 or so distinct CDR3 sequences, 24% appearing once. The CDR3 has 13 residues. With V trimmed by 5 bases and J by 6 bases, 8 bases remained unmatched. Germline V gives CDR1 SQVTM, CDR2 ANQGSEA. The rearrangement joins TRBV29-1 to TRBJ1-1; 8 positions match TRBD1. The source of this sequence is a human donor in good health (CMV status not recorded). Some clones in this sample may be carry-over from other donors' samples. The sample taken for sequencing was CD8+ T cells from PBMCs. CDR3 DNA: TGCAGCGTTACGACAGGGGACGTCCCTGAAGCTTTCTTT. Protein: CSVTTGDVPEAFF.